A selection of T cell receptor beta chains follows, all from one sample in a study of blood T cell repertoires in COVID-19. Method: immunoSEQ multiplex PCR; TCRdb's copy keeps in-frame clones and lacks some. The table lists 200,000 or so clones, 80% to 90% of them singletons. Sequenced material: peripheral blood. The receptor source for this set is a woman older than 75 with acute or convalescent COVID-19. Both conserved end residues are part of each CDR3. Each record gives: clone size, J gene, V gene, D gene, CDR3 DNA, CDR3 protein. D genes are given only for firm matches. Only part of the rows carry a size: once, few, many, or a class if the clone is expanded.

clone_size: -
j_call: TRBJ2-1
v_call: TRBV10-3
d_call: TRBD2
cdr3_nt: TGTGCCATCAGTGGAAGCGGGAGAAACAATGAGCAGTTCTTC
cdr3_aa: CAISGSGRNNEQFF

clone_size: -
j_call: TRBJ2-5
v_call: TRBV6-5
d_call: -
cdr3_nt: TGTGCCAGCGGGAGGAGGCAAGAGACCCAGTACTTC
cdr3_aa: CASGRRQETQYF

clone_size: -
j_call: TRBJ1-1
v_call: TRBV19
d_call: -
cdr3_nt: TGTGCCAGTAGTATCTCAGGGAACACTGAAGCTTTCTTT
cdr3_aa: CASSISGNTEAFF

clone_size: -
j_call: TRBJ1-1
v_call: TRBV3-1/TRBV3-2
d_call: -
cdr3_nt: TGTGCCAGCAGTCGAAGCGGCCGGCTTTCGAACACTGAAGCTTTCTTT
cdr3_aa: CASSRSGRLSNTEAFF

clone_size: -
j_call: TRBJ1-2
v_call: TRBV5-6
d_call: -
cdr3_nt: TGTGCCAGCAGCTTACCAGGAATAGGTGAAAACTATGGCTACACCTTC
cdr3_aa: CASSLPGIGENYGYTF

clone_size: -
j_call: TRBJ1-2
v_call: TRBV2
d_call: TRBD1
cdr3_nt: TGTGCCAGCAGTGTGTCCGGGACAGTAGATCCCCCCACCTTC
cdr3_aa: CASSVSGTVDPPTF

clone_size: -
j_call: TRBJ1-6
v_call: TRBV20-1
d_call: -
cdr3_nt: TGCAGTGCTACTCTTAAACCCCTCCACTTT
cdr3_aa: CSATLKPLHF

clone_size: few
j_call: TRBJ2-7
v_call: TRBV14
d_call: -
cdr3_nt: TGTGCCAGCAGCCTCATAGGGGGTTACGAGCAGTACTTC
cdr3_aa: CASSLIGGYEQYF

clone_size: -
j_call: TRBJ2-1
v_call: TRBV12-5
d_call: TRBD2
cdr3_nt: TGTGCTAGTGGTCCTCCCTTGGCGGGGGGGAGCAATGAGCAGTTCTTC
cdr3_aa: CASGPPLAGGSNEQFF

clone_size: -
j_call: TRBJ2-1
v_call: TRBV5-4
d_call: -
cdr3_nt: TGTGCCAGCACTTCCACAGGGCTAGCGGTGGAAAGCTCCTACAATGAGCAGTTCTTC
cdr3_aa: CASTSTGLAVESSYNEQFF

clone_size: -
j_call: TRBJ1-6
v_call: TRBV2
d_call: TRBD1
cdr3_nt: TGTGCCAGCAGCGCCAGGACAGGAGAAAGTTCACCCCTCCACTTT
cdr3_aa: CASSARTGESSPLHF

clone_size: -
j_call: TRBJ1-3
v_call: TRBV6-1
d_call: -
cdr3_nt: TGTGCCAGCAGGGAAGGTAGCTCTGGAAACACCATATATTTT
cdr3_aa: CASREGSSGNTIYF

clone_size: -
j_call: TRBJ2-3
v_call: TRBV7-9
d_call: TRBD2
cdr3_nt: TGTGCCAGCAGCTTAGATCCTAGCGGGAGAACAGATACGCAGTATTTT
cdr3_aa: CASSLDPSGRTDTQYF

clone_size: -
j_call: TRBJ1-5
v_call: TRBV30
d_call: TRBD1
cdr3_nt: TGTGCCTGGAGTGAATCCCCCGCCGGGACAGGGGGAGGGCAGCCCCAGCATTTT
cdr3_aa: CAWSESPAGTGGGQPQHF

clone_size: -
j_call: TRBJ1-6
v_call: TRBV30
d_call: -
cdr3_nt: TGTGCCTGGGACGGACTGCTTAATTCACCCCTCCACTTT
cdr3_aa: CAWDGLLNSPLHF

clone_size: -
j_call: TRBJ1-1
v_call: TRBV30
d_call: -
cdr3_nt: TGTGCCTGGAGTGTTGGACTACCGAACACTGAAGCTTTCTTT
cdr3_aa: CAWSVGLPNTEAFF

clone_size: -
j_call: TRBJ2-1
v_call: TRBV5-6
d_call: -
cdr3_nt: TGTGCCAGCAGCTCGGGACTGGGAAACTACAATGAGCAGTTCTTC
cdr3_aa: CASSSGLGNYNEQFF

clone_size: -
j_call: TRBJ2-1
v_call: TRBV24-1
d_call: -
cdr3_nt: TGTGCCACCAGTACCGCGGGCGAGCAGTTCTTC
cdr3_aa: CATSTAGEQFF